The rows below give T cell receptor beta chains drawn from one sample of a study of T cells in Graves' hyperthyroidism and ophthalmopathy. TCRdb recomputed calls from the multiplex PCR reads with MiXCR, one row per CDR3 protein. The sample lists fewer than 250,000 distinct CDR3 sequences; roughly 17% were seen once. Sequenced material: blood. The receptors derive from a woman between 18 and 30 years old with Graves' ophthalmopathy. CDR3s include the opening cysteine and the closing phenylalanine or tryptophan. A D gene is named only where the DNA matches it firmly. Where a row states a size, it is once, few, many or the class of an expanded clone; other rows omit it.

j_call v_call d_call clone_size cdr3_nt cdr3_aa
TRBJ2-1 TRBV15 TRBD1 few TGTGCCACCAGCCAGCCGCGCGACAGGGATGCCTACAATGAGCAGTTCTTC CATSQPRDRDAYNEQFF
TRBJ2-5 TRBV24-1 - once TGTGCCACCAGTGTGGGCAGGACCGCCCCAGAACAAGAGACCCAGTACTTC CATSVGRTAPEQETQYF
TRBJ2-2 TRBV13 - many TGTGCCAGCAGCGCGTGGGAGGCCAAAATGGGGACCGGGGAGCTGTTTTTT CASSAWEAKMGTGELFF
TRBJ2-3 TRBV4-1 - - TGCGCCAGCAGCCAAGGTCGGGAATTGGGGCCAGATACGCAGTATTTT CASSQGRELGPDTQYF
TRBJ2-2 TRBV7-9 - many TGTGCCAGCAGCCAAGAACTAACCGGGGAGCTGTTTTTT CASSQELTGELFF
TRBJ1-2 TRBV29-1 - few TGCAGCGTTGTTGTGCGAGGGAACTATGGCTACACCTTC CSVVVRGNYGYTF
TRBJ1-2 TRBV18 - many TGTGCCAGCTCACCGCAAAACAGGGTTGGCTATGGCTACACCTTC CASSPQNRVGYGYTF
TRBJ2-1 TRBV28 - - TGTGCCAGCACCCGCGGCCAGGGCTTCAATAATGAGCAGTTCTTC CASTRGQGFNNEQFF
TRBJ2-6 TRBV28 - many TGTGCCAGCAGTGTCCCGGGACGCCCGGGTCGGGCCAACGTCCTGACTTTC CASSVPGRPGRANVLTF
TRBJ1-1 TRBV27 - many TGTGCCAGCAGTTTATCGGGCAGGAACCCACCTGAAGCTTTCTTT CASSLSGRNPPEAFF
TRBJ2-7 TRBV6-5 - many TGTGCCAGCAGTTACTCGGGGGGAGGTCCCTCCGAGCAGTACTTC CASSYSGGGPSEQYF
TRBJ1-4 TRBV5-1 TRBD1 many TGCGCCAGCAGCTCCGGCACAGGGGGTGAAAAACTGTTTTTT CASSSGTGGEKLFF
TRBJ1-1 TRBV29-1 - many TGCAGCGTCCTAGCCCCAACGGGGAACACTGAAGCTTTCTTT CSVLAPTGNTEAFF
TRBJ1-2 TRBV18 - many TGTGCCAGCTCACGCAATCACAGGGATGGCTACACCTTC CASSRNHRDGYTF
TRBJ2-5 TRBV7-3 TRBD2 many TGTGCCAGCAGCTTAACGGGACTAGCGGGAGAGACCCAGTACTTC CASSLTGLAGETQYF
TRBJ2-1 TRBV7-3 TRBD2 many TGTGCCAGCAGCCCGACGTTCAGCGGGAGGGGCAATGAGCAGTTCTTC CASSPTFSGRGNEQFF
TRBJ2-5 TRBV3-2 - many TGTGCCAGCAGCCAGCCAAGACTAGCGGGAGGGCCCTATCAAGAGACCCAGTACTTC CASSQPRLAGGPYQETQYF
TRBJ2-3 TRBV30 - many TGTGCCTGGAATTCAGGGCGGGGTAGCACAGATACGCAGTATTTT CAWNSGRGSTDTQYF
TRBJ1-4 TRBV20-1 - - TGCAGTGCTAGGTCCAGGGGAAATGAAAAACTGTTTTTT CSARSRGNEKLFF
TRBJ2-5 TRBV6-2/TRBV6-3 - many TGTGCCAGCAGGGGCAGGGCTCAAGAGACCCAGTACTTC CASRGRAQETQYF